Shown below are 9 T cell receptor beta chains from a single sample sequenced in a study of Graves' ophthalmopathy and Graves' hyperthyroidism. From RNA, the CDR3 regions of TCR beta chains were amplified and sequenced. Following a first-round RT-PCR that used HTBI primers, a second-round multiplex PCR was carried out. TCRdb re-called the multiplex PCR reads through MiXCR, storing one row per CDR3 protein. Of more than 550,000 distinct CDR3 sequences in the sample, just over 40% were seen once. Sequenced input: peripheral blood. These receptors were obtained from an adult man with Graves' ophthalmopathy.

A remark on this clonotype: Just one base apart from a much larger clone, this may be a read error. The chain recombines TRBV5-1 with TRBJ2-7, with D hard to call. Germline loops: CDR1 SGHRS, CDR2 YFSETQ. The CDR3 has 13 amino acids. CDR3 residues: CASSLEVSDERYF. The CDR3 DNA reads TGCGCCAGCAGCTTGGAAGTAAGTGACGAGCGGTACTTC.

Points on this clonotype: An end of the junction does not agree with germline; a read error may underlie this. The chain combines TRBV4-1 with TRBJ1-1, with no clear D. CDR3 length equals 13 residues. The germline CDR1 and CDR2 sequences are MGHRA and YSYEKL. CDR3 sequence: CASSPGMMTEAFF. DNA of the CDR3: TGTGCCAGCAGCCCTGGCATGATGACTGAAGCTTTCTTT.

The V gene is TRBV5-1, the J gene TRBJ2-7; 12 bases agree with TRBD2. CDR3 length equals 14 residues. Germline V gene sequence: CDR1 SGHRS, CDR2 YFSETQ. The CDR3 nucleotides read TGCCCCCTTGCGACTAGCGGGGGTATCTACGAGCAGTACTTC. This codes for CPLATSGGIYEQYF.

The chain couples TRBV29-1 to TRBJ2-5; 9 bases are a match to TRBD1. Germline CDR1 is SQVTM and CDR2 is ANQGSEA. The length of the CDR3 is 12 residues. V gave up 8 bases and J gave up 5 bases; unmatched junction bases: 6. For the CDR3, the DNA is TGCAGCCCTGGACAGGGGTATGAGACCCAGTACTTC. Protein: CSPGQGYETQYF.

This clonotype has ten or more counts. The V call is TRBV7-7, the J call TRBJ2-2; D gene uncertain. CDR3 length: 14 residues. V was pared by 1 base and J by 0 bases, with 3 bases between. Germline CDR1 SSHAT, CDR2 FNYEAQ (reference sequence). For the CDR3, the DNA is TGTGCCAGCAGCTTAGAGGCGAACACCGGGGAGCTGTTTTTT. Its protein is CASSLEANTGELFF.

The chain links TRBV29-1 to TRBJ1-2; the D gene is possibly TRBD1 (6 bases). The CDR3 extends over 13 amino acids. The V gene lost 4 bases and the J gene lost 6 bases, with 15 bases spanning the gap. Germline V lookup: CDR1 SQVTM, CDR2 ANQGSEA. This CDR3 reads CSVVKDSGHGYTF. The DNA of the CDR3 is TGCAGCGTTGTTAAGGACAGTGGACATGGCTACACCTTC.

This clonotype was seen ten or more times. The chain recombines TRBV7-8 with TRBJ1-1; D may be TRBD1 (6 bases). The CDR3 spans 14 residues. With 5 bases removed from V and 2 bases from J, the gap between germline ends came to 12 bases. From germline, CDR1 is SGHVS and CDR2 FQNEAQ. The CDR3 DNA follows: TGTGCCAGCAGCCGTGACAGGTCAAACACTGAAGCTTTCTTT. It encodes CASSRDRSNTEAFF.

This clonotype appeared many times. The rearrangement joins TRBV10-2 to TRBJ1-1; TRBD1 aligns across 7 bases. The germline V gene has CDR1 WSHSY and CDR2 SAAADI. Trimming cost V 2 bases and J 9 bases; bases outside gene matches: 9. This CDR3 has 14 amino acids. CDR3 sequence reads: CASSEIFGQEQAFF. CDR3 DNA: TGCGCCAGCAGTGAGATCTTCGGACAGGAACAAGCTTTCTTT.

This chain connects TRBV5-5 to TRBJ1-5; D ambiguous. Germline-derived CDR1 and CDR2 are SGHKS and YYEKEE (reference sequence). The V end lost 0 bases, the J end lost 2 bases, and 12 bases lay between the germline ends. This CDR3 contains 16 residues. The CDR3 here is CASSLAGVRGNQPQHF. CDR3 DNA: TGTGCCAGCAGCTTGGCCGGGGTCCGAGGCAATCAGCCCCAGCATTTT.